This T cell receptor (beta chain) derives from a study of blood T cell repertoires in COVID-19. Across the study: The study drew acute and convalescent COVID-19 samples from the United States, Italy and Spain. Sources were T cells, B-cell-depleted T cells, or PBMCs; the material itself was cDNA or gDNA.

The germline CDR1 and CDR2 sequences are ENHRY and SYGVKD. The CDR3 is 15 residues long. The V segment lost 7 bases and the J segment 0 bases; nucleotides outside the gene matches: 6. This clone was found many times. Original data processing: Amplified reference gene primers provided the basis for estimating nucleated cell counts. Only in-frame clones appear in the TCRdb table, and some are missing; sequencing was by immunoSEQ multiplex PCR. The V and J calls and clone size are taken from that table; D and trimming were inferred from the DNA. Of 150,000 to 200,000 clones listed, about three quarters are singletons.

The source material was peripheral blood. This TCR was recovered from a woman aged 65 to 85 with acute or convalescent COVID-19. The chain uses TRBV10-3 and TRBJ1-3; 7 positions match TRBD1. The CDR3 protein is CAITPGQNSGNTIYF. The CDR3 DNA sequence: TGTGCCATCACCCCGGGACAGAACTCTGGAAACACCATATATTTT.